The 28 T cell receptor beta chains below come from one sample, sequenced in a study of T-cell memory formation after mild COVID-19. TCRdb analysed the 5' RACE reads with MiXCR anew, one entry per CDR3 protein. The repertoire holds 250,000 to 400,000 distinct CDR3 sequences, with roughly an eighth as singletons. The sequencing input was PBMCs or a T cell subset sorted from them (not recorded which). Source of these receptors: a man aged 18 to 29 who had mild COVID-19 (a few samples of this study predate the infection). Cell type and time point are not known.

J is TRBJ2-3 and V is TRBV24-1; 8 bases map to TRBD2. Looked up from germline, CDR1 is KGHDR and CDR2 is SFDVKD. The CDR3 has 14 residues. Trimming took 10 bases from V and 2 from J; bases not matched to a gene: 7. CDR3: CATGTSRNTDTQYF. The CDR3 DNA reads TGTGCCACTGGGACTAGTCGGAACACAGATACGCAGTATTTT.

The rearrangement uses TRBV5-1 and TRBJ2-7, with 8 bases aligning to TRBD1. The CDR3 runs to 16 residues. Germline V gene sequence: CDR1 SGHRS, CDR2 YFSETQ. The J segment lost 2 bases and the V segment lost 1 base, leaving 8 bases of the junction unmatched. The DNA for the CDR3 is TGCGCCAGCAGCTTGTACCCGACAGGGGCAACCTACGAGCAGTACTTC. It yields the protein CASSLYPTGATYEQYF.

The rearrangement joins TRBV7-9 to TRBJ1-4, with unresolved D. The length of the CDR3 is 12 residues. The ends were cut back, 4 bases at V and 7 bases at J, with 7 bases in the middle. Germline CDR1 reads SEHNR; CDR2 reads FQNEAQ (reference sequence). CDR3 amino acids: CASSSRVEKLFF. In DNA, the CDR3 is TGTGCCAGCAGCTCACGAGTTGAAAAACTGTTTTTT.

This clonotype was counted many times. V usage is TRBV5-1 and J usage is TRBJ2-5; 11 bases match TRBD2. V lost 0 bases to trimming and J lost 5 bases; unmatched junction nucleotides: 6. Germline CDR1 and CDR2: SGHRS and YFSETQ. There are 16 residues in the CDR3. The CDR3 DNA reads TGCGCCAGCAGCTTGGCGCTAGCGGGGGGTCGGGAGACCCAGTACTTC. This encodes CASSLALAGGRETQYF.

This clonotype was picked up many times. V is TRBV6-4 and J is TRBJ2-5; 12 bases are a match to TRBD1. Trimming took 3 bases from V and 4 from J; bases not matched to a gene: 3. CDR1 is MRHNA and CDR2 is SNTAGT in the germline V gene. There are 15 residues in the CDR3. CDR3 coding DNA: TGTGCCAGCAGTGATGGGACAGGGGGCCGAGAGACCCAGTACTTC. Encoded protein: CASSDGTGGRETQYF.

The rearrangement joins TRBV7-9 to TRBJ2-7; the match to TRBD1 covers 9 bases. V was clipped by 5 bases and J by 6 bases; unmatched bases: 5. Germline CDR1 and CDR2: SEHNR and FQNEAQ (reference sequence). The CDR3 runs to 13 residues. CDR3 amino acids: CASSRQGVSEQYF. The CDR3 region has the DNA TGTGCCAGCAGCAGACAGGGGGTAAGCGAGCAGTACTTC.

This clonotype was found many times. The chain couples TRBV6-2 or TRBV6-3 to TRBJ2-1, with a tentative D call TRBD1 (8 bases). The V gene lost 8 bases and the J gene lost 7 bases, with 21 bases spanning the gap. Germline V gene data show CDR1 as MNHEY and CDR2 as SVGEGT. The CDR3 totals 15 residues. CDR3 in DNA: TGTGCCAGCCTGAAACCAGACAGGGGAGGGAATGAGCAGTTCTTC. Protein sequence: CASLKPDRGGNEQFF.

This clonotype has only a few counts. The genes are TRBV3-1 and TRBJ2-5; 13 nucleotides match TRBD2. This CDR3 has 14 amino acids. With V trimmed by 5 bases and J by 9 bases, 6 bases remained unmatched. Germline-derived CDR1 and CDR2 are LGHDT and YNNKEL (reference sequence). CDR3 bases: TGTGCCAGCAGCGACCGGACTAGCGGGGGCTCCCAGTACTTC. Translated, it gives CASSDRTSGGSQYF.

This clonotype came up a few times. The V call is TRBV5-1, the J call TRBJ2-1; a possible D gene is TRBD1 (6 bases). Germline CDR1 and CDR2: SGHRS and YFSETQ. The length of the CDR3 is 16 residues. V was clipped by 1 base and J by 2 bases, with 13 bases between them. The CDR3 bases are TGCGCCAGCAGCTTGACCACAGGGCCACCCTACAATGAGCAGTTCTTC. Its protein product is CASSLTTGPPYNEQFF.

This clonotype was seen many times. The gene calls are TRBV6-1 and TRBJ2-4; 12 bases fit TRBD1. CDR3 size: 16 residues. Trimming cost V 0 bases and J 8 bases; bases outside gene matches: 5. CDR1 and CDR2 (germline): MNHNS, SASEGT. CDR3 loop: CASSEAQGTGGDIQYF. CDR3 sequence (DNA): TGTGCCAGCAGTGAAGCGCAGGGGACAGGGGGCGACATTCAGTACTTC.

The J gene is TRBJ1-1, the V gene TRBV3-1; 7 bases align to TRBD1. The CDR3 is 15 residues long. Trimming cost V 4 bases and J 4 bases; bases outside gene matches: 9. The germline V gene has CDR1 LGHDT and CDR2 YNNKEL (reference sequence). The CDR3 region has the DNA TGTGCCAGCAGCCCGAGACAGGGTTGGGGCACTGAAGCTTTCTTT. It codes for CASSPRQGWGTEAFF.

This chain links TRBV11-2 with TRBJ2-5, with TRBD2 matching 7 bases. J lost 4 bases, V lost 9 bases, and 8 bases had no gene match. The CDR3 contains 13 residues. Germline loops: CDR1 SGHAT, CDR2 FQNNGV. The CDR3 loop is CASRAGGGETQYF. In DNA, the CDR3 is TGTGCCAGTCGGGCCGGCGGGGGAGAGACCCAGTACTTC.

This clonotype was found many times. CDR3 nucleotide sequence: TGTGCCAGCAGCGCCCAAGGGCGAGGGGGTAGCAATCAGCCCCAGCATTTT. Translation: CASSAQGRGGSNQPQHF. The rearrangement joins TRBV7-8 to TRBJ1-5; weak D call: TRBD1 (6 bases). The CDR3 covers 17 residues. Germline-derived CDR1 and CDR2 are SGHVS and FQNEAQ. The germline V and J ends were trimmed by 5 bases and 0 bases, with 17 bases remaining between them.

The chain couples TRBV28 to TRBJ2-1, with a weak D call TRBD2 (5 bases). V was cut by 5 bases and J by 9 bases, with 11 bases left in between. The CDR3 length is 12 residues. CDR1 and CDR2 from the germline V gene are MDHEN and SYDVKM. The CDR3 DNA reads TGTGCCAGCAGTCCAACTAGACTTGAGCAGTTCTTC. This sequence encodes CASSPTRLEQFF. Complete variable domain (other parts from reference TRBV28 and TRBJ2-1): DVKVTQSSRYLVKRTGEKVFLECVQDMDHENMFWYRQDPGLGLRLIYFSYDVKMKEKGDIPEGYSVSREKKERFSLILESASTNQTSMYLCASSPTRLEQFFGPGTRLTVL.

This clonotype was picked up a small number of times. The rearrangement joins TRBV9 to TRBJ2-4; D gene unclear. Trimming shortened V by 1 base and J by 5 bases, and 7 bases separated the two germline ends. This CDR3 contains 13 residues. Germline V gene data show CDR1 as SGDLS and CDR2 as YYNGEE. CDR3 in DNA: TGTGCCAGCAGCGTATATCCTGAAAACATTCAGTACTTC. Translation gives CASSVYPENIQYF.

V and J are TRBV5-1 and TRBJ2-6, with no clear D. The germline gives CDR1 SGHRS, CDR2 YFSETQ. This CDR3 region has 14 residues. V dropped 4 bases and J dropped 2 bases, with 7 bases sitting between them. The CDR3, as DNA: TGCGCCAGCAGCCCGGATACTGGGGCCAACGTCCTGACTTTC. This gives the protein CASSPDTGANVLTF.

The rearrangement uses TRBV11-2 and TRBJ1-1; D is uncertain. This CDR3 region has 13 residues. Germline V CDR1 and CDR2: SGHAT, FQNNGV. With 0 bases removed from V and 3 bases from J, the gap between germline ends came to 5 bases. In DNA form, the CDR3 reads TGTGCCAGCAGCTTAGACGGCTACACTGAAGCTTTCTTT. The encoded protein is CASSLDGYTEAFF.

The V and J genes are TRBV11-2 and TRBJ2-7, with TRBD1 identical over 9 bases. The CDR3 is 14 amino acids. The V segment lost 4 bases and the J segment 7 bases; nucleotides outside the gene matches: 8. CDR1 and CDR2 (germline): SGHAT, FQNNGV. CDR3 bases: TGTGCCAGCAGCTCTCAACAGGGGGCCCGGGAGCAGTACGTC. This gives the protein CASSSQQGAREQYV.

This clonotype was found a few times. The chain links TRBV10-3 to TRBJ2-7; the D call may be TRBD1 or TRBD2 (7 bases each). Between the trimmed V and J ends, which lost 3 bases and 6 bases, there was a span of 15 bases. Per germline, CDR1 ENHRY and CDR2 SYGVKD. The CDR3 is 14 amino acids. The CDR3 bases are TGTGCCATCAGTGAAGGGAGGGGGCAGGGCGAGCAGTACGTC. This sequence encodes CAISEGRGQGEQYV.

This clonotype was detected a few times. V gene TRBV12-3 or TRBV12-4 combines with J gene TRBJ2-3; 12 bases match TRBD2. The CDR3 is 16 residues long. The V segment lost 3 bases and the J segment 4 bases; nucleotides outside the gene matches: 5. The CDR3 sequence is CASSFGLAGGPDTQYF. The CDR3 coding sequence is TGTGCCAGCAGTTTTGGGCTAGCGGGGGGGCCAGATACGCAGTATTTT.

The chain joins TRBV29-1 to TRBJ1-1; D gene unclear. CDR3 size: 13 residues. Germline V gene sequence: CDR1 SQVTM, CDR2 ANQGSEA. V was shortened by 4 bases and J by 0 bases, with 9 bases between the two germline ends. The DNA for the CDR3 is TGCAGCGTTGGACTCCGGATGAACACTGAAGCTTTCTTT. Its translation: CSVGLRMNTEAFF.

Comments on this clonotype: Mismatch with germline at one junction end may stem from a read error. The chain combines TRBV5-1 with TRBJ1-5; weak D call: TRBD1 (6 bases). There are 14 residues in the CDR3. Per the germline V gene, CDR1 is SGHRS and CDR2 is YFSETQ. In DNA, the CDR3 is TGCGCCAGCAGCATGACAGGTAGCGATCAGCCCCAGCATTTT. Translating it yields CASSMTGSDQPQHF.

This clonotype came up a few times. V and J are TRBV6-6 and TRBJ2-5; a weak D match, TRBD1 (5 bases). V was clipped by 8 bases and J by 3 bases, with 13 bases between them. Germline lookup yields CDR1 MNHNY and CDR2 SVGAGI (reference sequence). The CDR3 loop spans 13 amino acids. CDR3 protein: CASQGAVKETQYF. As DNA, the CDR3 is TGTGCCAGCCAAGGGGCCGTTAAAGAGACCCAGTACTTC.

This clonotype was detected a few times. V is TRBV4-1 and J is TRBJ1-1, with TRBD1 matching 7 bases. Germline CDR1 and CDR2: MGHRA and YSYEKL. V shed 0 bases, J shed 3 bases, and the junction held 7 bases outside the gene matches. The CDR3 has 16 amino acids. The CDR3 DNA reads as TGCGCCAGCAGCCAAGAGCCGGGACAGCGATACACTGAAGCTTTCTTT. This codes for CASSQEPGQRYTEAFF.

This clonotype has at least ten counts. The chain combines TRBV4-2 with TRBJ2-3; no reliable D call. Germline V gives CDR1 LGHNA, CDR2 YNFKEQ. CDR3 size: 15 residues. V lost 0 bases and J 4 bases, leaving 11 bases between the germline ends. In DNA, the CDR3 is TGTGCCAGCAGCCAAGACCCACCCATTCCAGATACGCAGTATTTT. Amino acids: CASSQDPPIPDTQYF.

The genes are TRBV29-1 and TRBJ2-5, with 8 bases that match TRBD1. J lost 4 bases, V lost 7 bases, and 5 bases had no gene match. The CDR3 extends over 12 amino acids. Per germline, CDR1 SQVTM and CDR2 ANQGSEA. The CDR3 reads CSGFGQGETQYF. The CDR3, as DNA: TGCAGCGGATTTGGACAGGGAGAGACCCAGTACTTC.

This chain connects TRBV5-1 to TRBJ2-7, with TRBD1 matching 10 bases. The V gene end was trimmed by 0 bases and the J gene end by 2 bases; junction bases not matched to a gene: 2. This CDR3 contains 15 residues. The germline gives CDR1 SGHRS, CDR2 YFSETQ. CDR3 in DNA: TGCGCCAGCAGCTTGGCGGACAGGGGGGCCTACGAGCAGTACTTC. This sequence encodes CASSLADRGAYEQYF. Drawing the rest from reference TRBV5-1 and TRBJ2-7, the complete variable domain is KAGVTQTPRYLIKTRGQQVTLSCSPISGHRSVSWYQQTPGQGLQFLFEYFSETQRNKGNFPGRFSGRQFSNSRSEMNVSTLELGDSALYLCASSLADRGAYEQYFGPGTRLTVT.

The chain recombines TRBV20-1 with TRBJ2-3; TRBD2 is a possible D gene (5 bases). The V gene lost 3 bases and the J gene lost 2 bases, with 9 bases spanning the gap. From germline, CDR1 is DFQATT and CDR2 SNEGSKA (reference sequence). CDR3 length equals 13 residues. The CDR3: CSASGDVTDTQYF. The DNA of the CDR3 is TGCAGTGCTAGCGGGGATGTCACAGATACGCAGTATTTT.